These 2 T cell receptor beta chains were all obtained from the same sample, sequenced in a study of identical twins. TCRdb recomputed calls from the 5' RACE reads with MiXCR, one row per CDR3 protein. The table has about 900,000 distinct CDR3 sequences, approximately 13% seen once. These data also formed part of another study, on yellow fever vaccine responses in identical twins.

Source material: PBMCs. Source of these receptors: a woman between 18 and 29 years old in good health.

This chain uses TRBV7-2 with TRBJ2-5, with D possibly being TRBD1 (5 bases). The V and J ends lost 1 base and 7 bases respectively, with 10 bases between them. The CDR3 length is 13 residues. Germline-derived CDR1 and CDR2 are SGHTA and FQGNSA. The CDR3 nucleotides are TGTGCCAGCAGCTTAGAAGGGGCGGTGACCCAGTACTTC. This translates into CASSLEGAVTQYF.

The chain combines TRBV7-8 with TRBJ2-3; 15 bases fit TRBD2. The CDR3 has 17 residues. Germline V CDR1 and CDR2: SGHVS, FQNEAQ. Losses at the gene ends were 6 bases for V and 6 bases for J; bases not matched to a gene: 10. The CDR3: CASSYRAGTSGRDTQYF. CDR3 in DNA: TGTGCCAGCAGTTACCGAGCCGGGACTAGCGGGAGGGATACGCAGTATTTT.